The 13 T cell receptor beta chains in this list originate from one sample, sequenced in a study of cytomegalovirus exposure and HLA in healthy donors. The study ran its PCR with 60 Vbeta and 13 Jbeta primers. The method was immunoSEQ multiplex PCR; TCRdb's version includes in-frame clones alone and lacks a portion of them. The sample includes 200,000 or so clones, roughly 80% of them seen just once. The source material was PBMCs. The receptors were gathered from a girl aged 2-10 years in good health and CMV-seronegative.

The chain uses TRBV5-1 and TRBJ2-5, with D possibly TRBD2 on 5 matching bases. This CDR3 is built from 14 residues. CDR1 is SGHRS, CDR2 YFSETQ, per germline. The V end lost 1 base, the J end lost 2 bases, and 9 bases lay between the germline ends. CDR3 amino acids: CASSLTSLQETQYF. CDR3 sequence (DNA): TGCGCCAGCAGCTTGACTAGTTTGCAAGAGACCCAGTACTTC.

The rearrangement uses TRBV4-1 and TRBJ1-1; no definite D call. V lost 2 bases and J 7 bases, leaving 20 bases between the germline ends. The CDR3 extends over 16 amino acids. The germline CDR1 and CDR2 sequences are MGHRA and YSYEKL. The DNA for the CDR3 is TGCGCCAGCAGCCAACCCGGAAGCGGGAACAATAATGAAGCTTTCTTT. Its translation is CASSQPGSGNNNEAFF.

The chain uses TRBV15 and TRBJ2-5, with D possibly matching TRBD2 (5 bases). Germline values: CDR1 LNHNV, CDR2 YYDKDF (reference sequence). This CDR3 comprises 13 residues. Trimming cost V 0 bases and J 4 bases, with 6 bases left between them. The CDR3 coding sequence is TGTGCCACCAGCAGAGATAGCGCAGAGACCCAGTACTTC. Translated, it gives CATSRDSAETQYF.

This clone has only one observation. The V and J genes are TRBV13 and TRBJ2-7; tentative D call: TRBD1 (5 bases). Germline CDR1 is PRHDT and CDR2 is FYEKMQ (reference sequence). V lost 3 bases to trimming and J lost 0 bases, with 12 bases between them. The CDR3 spans 15 residues. The chain's CDR3 is CASSFFSRGSYEQYF. CDR3 DNA: TGTGCCAGCAGCTTCTTTTCTAGGGGCTCCTACGAGCAGTACTTC.

Here the CDR3 DNA reads TGTGCCAGTAGTACCAGGGGACTAGCGGGTTGGGAGCAGTTCTTC. Translated: CASSTRGLAGWEQFF. The chain recombines TRBV19 with TRBJ2-1; 12 nucleotides match TRBD2. The CDR3 has 15 amino acids. V was clipped by 4 bases and J by 10 bases; unmatched bases: 8. Germline V gene data show CDR1 as LNHDA and CDR2 as SQIVND (reference sequence). Filled out from reference TRBV19 and TRBJ2-1, the complete variable domain reads DGGITQSPKYLFRKEGQNVTLSCEQNLNHDAMYWYRQDPGQGLRLIYYSQIVNDFQKGDIAEGYSVSREKKESFPLTVTSAQKNPTAFYLCASSTRGLAGWEQFFGPGTRLTVL.

The J gene is TRBJ1-5, the V gene TRBV7-9; D perhaps matches TRBD1 (5 bases). Looked up from germline, CDR1 is SEHNR and CDR2 is FQNEAQ (reference sequence). Trimming removed 3 bases from V and 4 bases from J, with 10 bases in between. The length of the CDR3 is 14 residues. CDR3 sequence (DNA): TGTGCCAGCAGCTTGGGCGGGGCGAATCAGCCCCAGCATTTT. Translated, it gives CASSLGGANQPQHF.

The V gene is TRBV25-1, the J gene TRBJ1-1; unclear D gene. The germline gives CDR1 MGHDK, CDR2 SYGVNS. This CDR3 region has 18 residues. V lost 5 bases, J lost 0 bases, and 22 bases lay in between. The CDR3 DNA follows: TGTGCCAGCAGTAACCGAATTTTAGTAGGGAGCATGAACACTGAAGCTTTCTTT. Protein sequence: CASSNRILVGSMNTEAFF.

The chain couples TRBV5-1 to TRBJ2-3; 7 bases are shared with TRBD1. CDR1 is SGHRS, CDR2 YFSETQ, per germline. The CDR3 covers 15 residues. V lost 0 bases to trimming and J lost 3 bases; unmatched junction nucleotides: 4. CDR3 nucleotides: TGCGCCAGCAGCTTGGAGGACAGGTTAACAGATACGCAGTATTTT. Residues: CASSLEDRLTDTQYF.

This chain links TRBV28 with TRBJ1-2, with D possibly TRBD1 on 6 matching bases. The germline CDR1 and CDR2 sequences are MDHEN and SYDVKM. The CDR3 loop spans 16 amino acids. Trimming took off 3 bases at V and 8 bases at J, with 22 bases between the two ends. The CDR3 region is CASSLIIGKQGYGYTF. Written as DNA, the CDR3 is TGTGCCAGCAGTTTGATCATTGGTAAACAGGGTTACGGCTACACCTTC.

A remark on this clone: Other DNA sequences of this sample code for an identical CDR3. The rearrangement joins TRBV9 to TRBJ2-7; D possibly corresponds to TRBD2 (5 bases). From germline, CDR1 is SGDLS and CDR2 YYNGEE. The CDR3 length is 15 residues. Between the trimmed V and J ends, which lost 0 bases and 0 bases, there was a span of 10 bases. CDR3 in amino acids: CASSVGGPSSYEQYF. In DNA, the CDR3 is TGTGCCAGCAGCGTAGGAGGGCCCAGCTCCTACGAGCAGTACTTC.

This chain uses TRBV6-1 with TRBJ2-7; D gene unclear. This CDR3 comprises 15 residues. Trimming removed 2 bases from V and 2 bases from J, with 13 bases in between. Germline values: CDR1 MNHNS, CDR2 SASEGT. CDR3 in amino acids: CASSELGRKTYEQYF. CDR3 DNA sequence: TGTGCCAGCAGTGAACTCGGCAGGAAAACCTACGAGCAGTACTTC.

The chain carries TRBV27 and TRBJ2-1; perhaps TRBD2 as D (5 bases). This CDR3 has 16 residues. V lost 1 base and J lost 0, with 10 bases in between. Per the germline V gene, CDR1 is MNHEY and CDR2 is SMNVEV (reference sequence). The CDR3 DNA follows: TGTGCCAGCAGTTTATATGCGGGCAGCTCCTACAATGAGCAGTTCTTC. Amino acid sequence: CASSLYAGSSYNEQFF.

The V call is TRBV4-1, the J call TRBJ1-5; 7 bases agree with TRBD1. The CDR3 spans 18 residues. From germline, CDR1 is MGHRA and CDR2 YSYEKL. Unmatched junction bases numbered 10, after V lost 0 bases and J lost 2 bases. The CDR3 bases are TGCGCCAGCAGCCAAGAATCTCAGGGGGATGAGGGCAATCAGCCCCAGCATTTT. Its translation is CASSQESQGDEGNQPQHF.